Below are 17 T cell receptor beta chains sequenced from a single sample in a study of Ad26.COV2.S vaccination and SARS-CoV-2 variants (dated by TCRdb to about 2021). Library generation was performed with the immunoSEQ multiplex PCR assay. Imported from immuneACCESS, the table was reduced by TCRdb to in-frame sequences with V and J called. These copies leave out some clones; in studies compared against another copy, an unresolved V gene accounts for under half, and the cause of the remainder is not known. Across this sample there are roughly 410,000 clones, with 80% to 90% seen only once. Jointly, the top ten make up nearly 7.5% of the sample. The treatment or condition tag for this specimen amounts to: about 20 received Ad26.COV2.S at low or high dose, single or two shots; 5 received placebo; per-sample allocation not given. Repertoires of vaccine and placebo recipients were sequenced from samples taken on day 63 after the first injection.

The input for sequencing was peripheral blood, taken in a trial of Ad26.COV2.S vaccine versus placebo. Receptors originate from a person between 18 and 65 years old who received the Ad26.COV2.S COVID-19 vaccine or a placebo.

This rearrangement joins TRBV2 to TRBJ2-2, with no clear D. Germline loops: CDR1 SNHLY, CDR2 FYNNEI. Trimming removed 9 bases at V and 3 bases at J, with 14 bases between. The CDR3 contains 14 residues. The CDR3 spells CASAWIGDTGELFF. The CDR3 coding sequence is TGTGCCAGTGCGTGGATAGGCGACACCGGGGAGCTGTTTTTT.

The chain carries TRBV6-2 or TRBV6-3 and TRBJ2-1; D is ambiguous. V was pared by 2 bases and J by 8 bases, with 7 bases between. Germline assignment: CDR1 MNHEY and CDR2 SVGEGT. The CDR3 totals 12 residues. Written as DNA, the CDR3 is TGTGCCAGCAGTTACGTGGGGTATGAGCAGTTCTTC. It specifies CASSYVGYEQFF.

The rearrangement joins TRBV11-3 to TRBJ2-2; D gene ambiguous. V lost 1 base, J lost 8 bases, and 5 bases lay in between. The CDR3 consists of 12 residues. Germline V gene data show CDR1 as SGHNT and CDR2 as YENEEA. The DNA for the CDR3 is TGTGCCAGCAGCTTAGGCGCTGGGGAGCTGTTTTTT. Protein: CASSLGAGELFF.

The chain couples TRBV30 to TRBJ2-2; D may be TRBD1 (5 bases). The CDR3 totals 16 residues. V lost 4 bases, J lost 1 base, and 16 bases lay in between. CDR1 GTSNPN and CDR2 SVGIG come from the germline V gene (reference sequence). The CDR3 DNA sequence: TGTGCCTGGAAGTTAGCCGACAGATTGAACACCGGGGAGCTGTTTTTT. It specifies CAWKLADRLNTGELFF.

The chain couples TRBV5-1 to TRBJ2-2, with D maybe TRBD1 (6 bases). The CDR3 loop spans 13 amino acids. Germline CDR1 reads SGHRS; CDR2 reads YFSETQ. V was cut by 4 bases and J by 6 bases, with 10 bases left in between. CDR3 protein: CASSQQGSGELFF. In DNA form, the CDR3 reads TGCGCCAGCAGCCAACAGGGCTCCGGGGAGCTGTTTTTT.

The sample holds a few counts of this clone. The V and J genes are TRBV7-9 and TRBJ1-1; 11 bases map to TRBD1. V was pared by 1 base and J by 11 bases, with 3 bases of the junction left unmatched. In germline, CDR1 is SEHNR, CDR2 FQNEAQ (reference sequence). This CDR3 contains 13 residues. CDR3 coding DNA: TGTGCCAGCAGCTTAGGCTGGGACAGGGGGGCTTTCTTT. Translating it yields CASSLGWDRGAFF. Full variable domain (outside the CDR3, taken from reference TRBV7-9 and TRBJ1-1): DTGVSQNPRHKITKRGQNVTFRCDPISEHNRLYWYRQTLGQGPEFLTYFQNEAQLEKSRLLSDRFSAERPKGSFSTLEIQRTEQGDSAMYLCASSLGWDRGAFFGQGTRLTVV.

The chain links TRBV12-3 or TRBV12-4 to TRBJ2-5; no definite D call. The CDR3 spans 11 residues. The germline V and J ends were trimmed by 3 bases and 7 bases, with 6 bases remaining between them. The CDR3 DNA follows: TGTGCCAGCAGTTTTGACGGGACCCAGTACTTC. This encodes CASSFDGTQYF.

This clone was recorded once. The rearrangement uses TRBV11-3 and TRBJ2-5; maybe TRBD1 (7 bases). This CDR3 contains 17 residues. V was pared by 4 bases and J by 2 bases, with 20 bases between. Germline CDR1 reads SGHNT; CDR2 reads YENEEA. The CDR3 sequence: CASSSSFGPGGQETQYF. The DNA of the CDR3 is TGTGCCAGCAGCTCTTCGTTCGGACCAGGGGGGCAAGAGACCCAGTACTTC.

The CDR3 DNA reads TGTGCCAGCACCCAGCTTCAGCTATCCTCCTACGAGCAGTACTTC. Translation: CASTQLQLSSYEQYF. The genes are TRBV7-2 and TRBJ2-7; D uncertain. This CDR3 is built from 15 residues. The V end lost 7 bases, the J end lost 0 bases, and 16 bases lay between the germline ends. Germline values: CDR1 SGHTA, CDR2 FQGNSA.

This chain uses TRBV10-1 with TRBJ2-1, with D possibly being TRBD1 or TRBD2 (5 bases each). The CDR3 has 21 residues. From germline, CDR1 is WNHNN and CDR2 SYGVQD (reference sequence). V lost 1 base and J 0 bases, leaving 25 bases between the germline ends. For the CDR3, the DNA is TGCGCCAGCAGTGAGTGGGGAGCAGGGTTAAAAGACTCCACCTCCTACAATGAGCAGTTCTTC. It specifies CASSEWGAGLKDSTSYNEQFF.

This chain links TRBV4-3 with TRBJ2-7; perhaps D is TRBD1 or TRBD2 (5 bases each). Germline V lookup: CDR1 LGHNA, CDR2 YSLEER. The CDR3 is made up of 14 amino acids. V was pared by 0 bases and J by 4 bases, with 10 bases between. CDR3 nucleotide sequence: TGCGCCAGCAGCCAAGAGGGGCTAGCTTACGAGCAGTACTTC. Protein sequence: CASSQEGLAYEQYF.

The gene calls are TRBV7-6 and TRBJ1-1; no clear D gene. The germline V gene encodes CDR1 SGHVS and CDR2 FNYEAQ. With 4 bases removed from V and 1 base from J, the gap between germline ends came to 13 bases. The CDR3 length is 15 residues. In nucleotides, the CDR3 is TGTGCCAGCAGCTCCGAGGCGACGGGGAACACTGAAGCTTTCTTT. Amino acids: CASSSEATGNTEAFF.

The chain recombines TRBV7-6 with TRBJ2-1; the match to TRBD2 covers 15 bases. Germline trimming cut 5 bases from V and 8 bases from J; bases unmatched to any gene: 4. The CDR3 consists of 15 residues. CDR1 and CDR2 (germline): SGHVS, FNYEAQ. CDR3: CASSTGLAGGDEQFF. The CDR3 region has the DNA TGTGCCAGCAGCACGGGACTAGCGGGAGGCGATGAGCAGTTCTTC.

The chain joins TRBV5-4 to TRBJ2-1; possibly TRBD2 for D (6 bases). CDR3 length: 15 amino acids. V was trimmed by 1 base and J by 5 bases, leaving 13 bases between them. Germline CDR1 SGHNT, CDR2 YYREEE (reference sequence). The DNA for the CDR3 is TGTGCCAGCAGCTTGAAACGGGGACTTGACAATGAGCAGTTCTTC. Protein product: CASSLKRGLDNEQFF.

This chain connects TRBV15 to TRBJ2-7; D remains unclear. V dropped 1 base and J dropped 2 bases, with 12 bases sitting between them. Germline CDR1 reads LNHNV; CDR2 reads YYDKDF (reference sequence). This CDR3 is 15 amino acids long. The CDR3 sequence is CATSRVPQSTYEQYF. CDR3 bases: TGTGCCACCAGCAGAGTCCCCCAGAGTACCTACGAGCAGTACTTC.

The chain carries TRBV9 and TRBJ2-7; a possible D gene is TRBD2 (5 bases). Germline lookup yields CDR1 SGDLS and CDR2 YYNGEE. The length of the CDR3 is 18 residues. V was trimmed by 3 bases and J by 1 base, leaving 23 bases between them. The CDR3 sequence is CASSENPLHGRDSYEQYF. DNA for the CDR3: TGTGCCAGCAGCGAAAACCCCTTACACGGACGGGATTCCTACGAGCAGTACTTC.

This clone was detected once. The chain is built from TRBV20-1 and TRBJ2-1; tentative D call: TRBD1 (5 bases). The V and J ends lost 3 bases and 13 bases respectively, with 16 bases between them. Per germline, CDR1 DFQATT and CDR2 SNEGSKA (reference sequence). The CDR3 length is 12 residues. CDR3 loop: CSASWGWRGQFF. Written as DNA, the CDR3 is TGCAGTGCTAGTTGGGGCTGGCGAGGACAGTTCTTC.